This entry is about one TCR beta chain. Antigen specificity is unknown. The data were produced by immunoSEQ multiplex PCR, yet TCRdb's version contains in-frame clones alone and is incomplete. The sample records tens of thousands of clones, approximately 80% being singletons. The entry originates in a study of T cell responses to AZD1222 COVID-19 vaccine. Study conclusions and caveats: Following two doses of AZD1222, Spike-specific TCR breadth and depth rose. Researchers report vaccine-associated CD4 TCRs spanning spike, with dominance at 160-218 and 743-854. It was only after the peak T cell response that any repertoires were sampled. Clonal diversity may have been underestimated, and the donors were mostly white British, with more females than males.

Trimming took off 6 bases at V and 10 bases at J, with 16 bases between the two ends. Germline V gene sequence: CDR1 MDHEN, CDR2 SYDVKM. The CDR3 totals 14 residues. The sample consisted of peripheral blood, taken on day 0 of AZD1222 vaccination. This clonotype originated in an adult in good health. This chain uses TRBV28 with TRBJ1-6, with no clear D. CDR3 sequence: CASRSSGVSSPLHF. CDR3 DNA: TGTGCCAGCAGATCGAGCGGGGTGAGCTCACCCCTCCACTTT.